The clone carrying this T cell receptor beta chain has just a few counts. What it binds is not known. The germline V gene has CDR1 SGHKS and CDR2 YYEKEE (reference sequence). V was clipped by 3 bases and J by 10 bases, with 16 bases between them. The length of the CDR3 is 13 residues. The data originate from a study of T cells in Graves' hyperthyroidism and ophthalmopathy. General study points: Within blood appeared most thyroid clonotypes that had expanded above 0.001. A model of 13 V-J pairs discriminated ophthalmopathy from stable hyperthyroidism.

Amplified TCR beta CDR3 regions derived from RNA transcripts. A set of HTBI primers served as the primers for a first-round RT-PCR of the TCR CDR3. TCRdb processed the multiplex PCR reads anew with MiXCR; each CDR3 protein has one entry. The repertoire holds approximately 480,000 distinct CDR3 sequences, with around 21% as singletons. PBMCs were obtained from 10 ml fresh peripheral blood. Sequencing was carried out using blood. J is TRBJ1-1 and V is TRBV5-5; the D is unclear. The receptor was isolated from a man aged 18 to 29 with Graves' hyperthyroidism. DNA for the CDR3: TGTGCCAGCAGCTCTAATGGACTGGTAGGAGCTTTCTTT. Protein: CASSSNGLVGAFF.